One TCR beta chain is described in this entry. The data originate from a study of blood T cell repertoires in COVID-19. Across the study: PBMCs, B-cell-depleted T cells, or T cells were the source of the cDNA or gDNA that made up the material.

After removal of 4 bases from V and 0 bases from J, the junction contained 4 bases not matched to a gene. Germline CDR1 reads ENHRY; CDR2 reads SYGVKD. This CDR3 is built from 16 residues. Under the authors' procedure: Counts of nucleated cells, estimated from reference gene primer amplification, were obtained. Clones were read by immunoSEQ multiplex PCR, and TCRdb kept only the in-frame ones, dropping some. V and J calls and clone size are given by that table; D and trimming were obtained from the DNA. The sample includes some 140,000 clones, roughly 80% seen only once; the top ten take 3% to 3.5%. The chain links TRBV10-3 to TRBJ2-1; 9 bases are a match to TRBD1. Input material: peripheral blood. The TCR comes from a woman older than 75 with acute or convalescent COVID-19. CDR3 coding DNA: TGTGCCATCAGTGCCCGGACAGGGGACTCCTACAATGAGCAGTTCTTC. The encoded protein is CAISARTGDSYNEQFF.